This T cell receptor (beta chain) comes out of a study of shared clonotypes between healthy human individuals. Whole-study results and caveats: Inspection by rarefaction showed sorted-subset sequencing to be incomplete despite large depth. The authors sampled blood alone, and tissue repertoires likely differ. Sequencing depth was a factor that was expected to affect clonotype sharing among donors.

About this clone: Its antigen remains unidentified. Relative to the germline gene, one junction end is altered; a read error may explain this.

CDR1 and CDR2 from the germline V gene are SGHTA and FQGNSA. CDR3 length: 14 residues. Genomic DNA of each subset was evenly split across several immunoSEQ plates. Here immunoSEQ multiplex PCR was the method, and the copy in TCRdb shows in-frame clones only, minus some. The sample has 2 million to 3 million clones, over 85% seen once; the top ten hold 0.36%. V is TRBV7-2 and J is TRBJ1-1; D may be TRBD1 (6 bases). The sample consisted of naive CD4+ T cells from PBMCs. The subset: CD45RA+ positively selected. This TCR was sampled from a man between 18 and 35 years old in good health. Some clones in this sample may be carry-over from other donors' samples. The CDR3 sequence is CASRQTGLNTEAFF. CDR3 in DNA: TGTGCCAGCAGGCAAACAGGGTTGAATACTGAAGCTTTCTTT.